This T cell receptor (beta chain) was captured by sequencing in a study of radiation and T cells in renal cell carcinoma. Study outcomes and limitations: Top tumor clonotypes rose in blood 2 weeks post-radiation, then contracted.

Time point specified: blood 4 weeks post-SBRT, at nephrectomy. This sample's treatment: 15 Gy SBRT to primary tumor, nephrectomy 4 weeks later. Radiation-treated patients gave blood at baseline, week 2 and week 4. Notes on this clone: The antigen is unknown.

The method was immunoSEQ multiplex PCR; TCRdb's version includes in-frame clones alone and lacks a portion of them. The repertoire has more than 120,000 clones, approximately 86% of them found once; the top ten carry less than 20%. The sequenced sample was blood, obtained from a patient whose treatment included radiotherapy and nephrectomy. This TCR was recovered from a woman aged 45 to 65 with renal cell carcinoma.

The DNA of the CDR3 is TGTGCCAGCTCACCACCGATGGGACAGCCCGTCGAGCAGTACTTC. This codes for CASSPPMGQPVEQYF. The chain combines TRBV18 with TRBJ2-7; 7 bases agree with TRBD1. The CDR3 runs to 15 residues. CDR1 and CDR2 from the germline V gene are KGHSH and LQKENI. V shed 0 bases and J 6 bases; nucleotides not matched to a gene: 8.